One sample yielded the 8 T cell receptor beta chains listed below, sequenced in a study of blood T cell repertoires in COVID-19. Repertoires were generated with immunoSEQ multiplex PCR, while TCRdb's copy carries only in-frame clones and drops some. Altogether a few hundred thousand clones are present, about 91% being singletons, with the ten largest covering around 2.5%. Sample: PBMCs or T cells enriched from blood (not recorded which). Receptor source: a middle-aged woman with acute COVID-19.

This clone was seen more than once but under ten times. The chain employs TRBV19 and TRBJ1-5; TRBD1 is a possible D gene (5 bases). Trimming pared 5 bases from V and 3 bases from J, leaving 11 bases between. CDR1 is LNHDA, CDR2 SQIVND, per germline (reference sequence). This CDR3 contains 14 residues. This chain's CDR3 is CASSYWGVNQPQHF. For the CDR3, the DNA is TGTGCCAGTAGTTACTGGGGGGTCAATCAGCCCCAGCATTTT.

This clone appeared a single time. The chain uses TRBV30 and TRBJ1-4, with D unresolved. Trimming took off 4 bases at V and 7 bases at J, with 13 bases between the two ends. This CDR3 is 13 amino acids long. Germline-derived CDR1 and CDR2 are GTSNPN and SVGIG (reference sequence). The DNA for the CDR3 is TGTGCCTGGAACCGCAAAACGGGTGAAAAACTGTTTTTT. It codes for CAWNRKTGEKLFF. Looking up the rest from reference TRBV30 and TRBJ1-4 gives the full variable domain: SQTIHQWPATLVQPVGSPLSLECTVEGTSNPNLYWYRQAAGRGLQLLFYSVGIGQISSEVPQNLSASRPQDRQFILSSKKLLLSDSGFYLCAWNRKTGEKLFFGSGTQLSVL.

J is TRBJ2-1 and V is TRBV18; 7 bases are shared with TRBD2. CDR1 KGHSH and CDR2 LQKENI come from the germline V gene. Trimming removed 5 bases from V and 4 bases from J; junction bases left unmatched: 5. The CDR3 spans 14 residues. The CDR3 region is CASSASSGYNEQFF. The DNA for the CDR3 is TGTGCCAGCTCAGCGTCTAGCGGTTACAATGAGCAGTTCTTC.

V is TRBV5-5 and J is TRBJ1-5, with D possibly TRBD1 on 5 matching bases. This CDR3 contains 15 residues. From germline, CDR1 is SGHKS and CDR2 YYEKEE (reference sequence). V lost 1 base to trimming and J lost 4 bases, with 12 bases between them. The CDR3 is CASSLSAGMNQPQHF. CDR3 coding DNA: TGTGCCAGCAGCTTGTCTGCAGGGATGAATCAGCCCCAGCATTTT.

The chain links TRBV7-2 to TRBJ2-7; weak D call: TRBD1 (6 bases). This CDR3 comprises 16 residues. Trimming left V 3 bases short and J 2 bases short, with 17 bases between. Germline V gene data show CDR1 as SGHTA and CDR2 as FQGNSA. DNA for the CDR3: TGTGCCAGCAGCTTCGCCCCGGGACACCCAACCTACGAGCAGTACTTC. It encodes CASSFAPGHPTYEQYF. The full variable domain, with the rest looked up from reference TRBV7-2 and TRBJ2-7, is GAGVSQSPSNKVTEKGKDVELRCDPISGHTALYWYRQSLGQGLEFLIYFQGNSAPDKSGLPSDRFSAERTGGSVSTLTIQRTQQEDSAVYLCASSFAPGHPTYEQYFGPGTRLTVT.

This clone was seen once. The J gene is TRBJ1-3, the V gene TRBV6-5, with 7 bases aligning to TRBD1. Germline CDR1 MNHEY, CDR2 SVGAGI. The junction had 6 bases not matched to a gene; V was cut back by 10 bases and J by 6 bases. The CDR3 is made up of 12 amino acids. The CDR3 coding sequence is TGTGCCACCAGACAGGGTGAAAACACCATATATTTT. Amino acids: CATRQGENTIYF.

This chain connects TRBV24-1 to TRBJ1-5, with D unclear. CDR3 length: 16 amino acids. Germline values: CDR1 KGHDR, CDR2 SFDVKD. Trimming stripped 3 bases from V and 0 bases from J, with 11 bases between. The CDR3 nucleotides are TGTGCCACCAGTGATCGAACGGACTATAGCAATCAGCCCCAGCATTTT. Its translation: CATSDRTDYSNQPQHF.

The CDR3 reads CASSSTDTQYF. CDR3 bases: TGTGCCAGCAGCTCTACAGATACGCAGTATTTT. The chain links TRBV27 to TRBJ2-3, with D uncertain. The CDR3 sequence is 11 residues long. CDR1 MNHEY and CDR2 SMNVEV come from the germline V gene (reference sequence). The V and J ends lost 6 bases and 3 bases respectively, with 4 bases between them.